This TCR beta chain was documented in a study of CD8 T cells in ankylosing spondylitis. Study findings and constraints: Disease-associated clones were reportedly significantly overrepresented in matched ankylosing spondylitis synovial fluid. Disease-linked clones had a CD8+ phenotype and relatively low frequency in peripheral blood. In ankylosing spondylitis blood, a motif of seven to nine highly homologous TCR beta variants appeared characteristic. Earlier work had already found some motif variants in reactive arthritis synovial fluid and blood.

This clonotype appeared once. Its antigen is currently unknown. Germline CDR1 is SGDLS and CDR2 is YYNGEE. The ends lost 2 bases at V and 2 bases at J; junction bases unmatched: 7. The CDR3 is made up of 15 amino acids. Scientists made TCR beta libraries using quantitative 5'-RACE with molecular barcodes. TCRdb itself ran the 5' RACE reads through MiXCR, one entry per CDR3 protein. The sample has 100,000 to 150,000 distinct CDR3 sequences, roughly a sixth seen once. The source is a male donor with ankylosing spondylitis. The sequencing sample was made of blood, either unsorted or a sorted T cell fraction (not recorded which). The chain joins TRBV9 to TRBJ2-7, with 7 bases lining up with TRBD1. CDR3 DNA sequence: TGTGCCAGCAGCGTGACCGGGACAGCAACCTACGAGCAGTACTTC. Residues: CASSVTGTATYEQYF.